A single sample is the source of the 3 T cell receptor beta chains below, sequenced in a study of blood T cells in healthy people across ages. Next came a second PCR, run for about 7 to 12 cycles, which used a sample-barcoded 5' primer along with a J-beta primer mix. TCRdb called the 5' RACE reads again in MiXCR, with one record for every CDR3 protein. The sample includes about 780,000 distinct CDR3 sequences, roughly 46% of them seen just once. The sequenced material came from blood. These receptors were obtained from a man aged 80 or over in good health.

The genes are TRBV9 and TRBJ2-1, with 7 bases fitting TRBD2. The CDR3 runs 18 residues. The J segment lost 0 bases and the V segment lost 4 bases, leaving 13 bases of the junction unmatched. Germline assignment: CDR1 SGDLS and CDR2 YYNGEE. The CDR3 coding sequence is TGTGCCAGCAGCTACTCCCGGGTGCGGGGGAGCTCCTACAATGAGCAGTTCTTC. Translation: CASSYSRVRGSSYNEQFF.

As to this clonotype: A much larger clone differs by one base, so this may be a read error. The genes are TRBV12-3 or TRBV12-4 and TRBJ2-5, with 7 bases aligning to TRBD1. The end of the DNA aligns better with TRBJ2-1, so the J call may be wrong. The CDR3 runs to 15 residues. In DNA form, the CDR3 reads TGTGCCAGCAGTCCACGGGACAGAAGCCAAGAGACCCAGTTCTTC. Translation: CASSPRDRSQETQFF.

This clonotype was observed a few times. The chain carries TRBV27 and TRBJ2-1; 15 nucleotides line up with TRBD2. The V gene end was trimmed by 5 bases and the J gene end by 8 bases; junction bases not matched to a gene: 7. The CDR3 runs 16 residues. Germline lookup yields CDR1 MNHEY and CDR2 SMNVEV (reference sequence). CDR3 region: CASSHSGTSGRHEQFF. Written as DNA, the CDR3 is TGTGCCAGCAGTCACTCCGGGACTAGCGGGAGGCATGAGCAGTTCTTC.